This T cell receptor beta chain originates from a study of PD-1 blockade in classical Hodgkin lymphoma. TCRdb's copy holds only in-frame clones and misses some; the assay was immunoSEQ multiplex PCR. The sample comprises 25,000 to 35,000 clones, 94% of which are singletons, and about 2.3% rests with the top ten. The sample's time point: newly diagnosed, previously untreated cHL patient sample. V shed 0 bases and J 4 bases; nucleotides not matched to a gene: 7. The CDR3 is made up of 16 amino acids. Germline V CDR1 and CDR2: ENHRY, SYGVKD. Sequences were obtained from peripheral blood mononuclear cells (PBMCs). The V call is TRBV10-3, the J call TRBJ2-7, with 9 nucleotides matching TRBD2. The clonotype comes from a human donor with classical Hodgkin lymphoma. The CDR3 sequence is CAISESRAGGMYEQYF. CDR3 sequence (DNA): TGTGCCATCAGTGAGTCGAGGGCGGGGGGGATGTACGAGCAGTACTTC.